The T cell receptor (beta chain) described here comes from a study of cytomegalovirus exposure and HLA in healthy donors. Overall study findings and caveats: In a later analysis, V- and J-gene trimming of beta chains associated with a DCLRE1C missense variant, replicated independently. Later on, an analysis tied 15,000 to 20,000 TCR beta sequences to HLA alleles at 0.05 false discovery rate.

With regard to this clone: Its cognate antigen is unknown.

The V end lost 3 bases, the J end lost 4 bases, and 9 bases lay between the germline ends. The CDR3 covers 12 residues. Germline-derived CDR1 and CDR2 are GTSNPN and SVGIG (reference sequence). A multiplex PCR was run with 60 Vbeta primers and 13 Jbeta primers. Sequenced by immunoSEQ multiplex PCR; TCRdb stores in-frame clones only, minus some. This sample has about 92,000 clones, with 55% to 75% found just once. Source material: PBMCs. The sequence was collected from a man aged 50-59 years in good health and CMV-seronegative. The V and J genes are TRBV30 and TRBJ2-5; TRBD2 is a possible D gene (6 bases). CDR3 in amino acids: CAWRREAETQYF. CDR3 coding DNA: TGTGCCTGGAGGAGGGAGGCAGAGACCCAGTACTTC. Full variable domain (missing parts from reference TRBV30 and TRBJ2-5): SQTIHQWPATLVQPVGSPLSLECTVEGTSNPNLYWYRQAAGRGLQLLFYSVGIGQISSEVPQNLSASRPQDRQFILSSKKLLLSDSGFYLCAWRREAETQYFGPGTRLLVL.